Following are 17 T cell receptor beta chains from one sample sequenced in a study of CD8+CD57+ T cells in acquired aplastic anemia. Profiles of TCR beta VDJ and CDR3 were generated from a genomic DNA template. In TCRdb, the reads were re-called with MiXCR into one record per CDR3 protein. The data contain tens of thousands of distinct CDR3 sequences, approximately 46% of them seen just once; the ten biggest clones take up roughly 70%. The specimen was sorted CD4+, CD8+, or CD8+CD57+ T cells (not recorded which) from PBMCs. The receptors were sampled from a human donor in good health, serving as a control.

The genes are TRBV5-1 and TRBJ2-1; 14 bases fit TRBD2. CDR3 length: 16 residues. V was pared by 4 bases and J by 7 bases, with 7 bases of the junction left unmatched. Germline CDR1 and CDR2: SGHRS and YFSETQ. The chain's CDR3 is CASSQGLAGAENEQFF. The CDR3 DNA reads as TGCGCCAGCAGCCAGGGACTAGCGGGGGCGGAAAATGAGCAGTTCTTC.

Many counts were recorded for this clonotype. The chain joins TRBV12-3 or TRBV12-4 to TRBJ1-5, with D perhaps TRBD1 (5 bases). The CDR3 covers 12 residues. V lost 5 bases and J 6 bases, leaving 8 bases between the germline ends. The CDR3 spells CASSHRSQPQHF. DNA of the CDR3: TGTGCCAGCAGTCACAGGAGTCAGCCCCAGCATTTT.

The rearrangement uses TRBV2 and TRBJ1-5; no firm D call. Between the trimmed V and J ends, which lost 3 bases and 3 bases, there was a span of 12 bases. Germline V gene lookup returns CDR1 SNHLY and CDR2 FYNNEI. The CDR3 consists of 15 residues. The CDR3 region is CASSEAPGPNQPQHF. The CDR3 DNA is TGTGCCAGCAGTGAGGCTCCGGGTCCCAATCAGCCCCAGCATTTT. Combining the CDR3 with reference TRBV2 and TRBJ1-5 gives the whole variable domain EPEVTQTPSHQVTQMGQEVILRCVPISNHLYFYWYRQILGQKVEFLVSFYNNEISEKSEIFDDQFSVERPDGSNFTLKIRSTKLEDSAMYFCASSEAPGPNQPQHFGDGTRLSIL.

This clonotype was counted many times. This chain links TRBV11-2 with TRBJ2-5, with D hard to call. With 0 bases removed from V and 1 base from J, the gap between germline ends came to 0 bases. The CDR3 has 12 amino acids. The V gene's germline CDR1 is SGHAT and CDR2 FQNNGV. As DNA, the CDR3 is TGTGCCAGCAGCTTAGACCAAGAGACCCAGTACTTC. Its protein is CASSLDQETQYF.

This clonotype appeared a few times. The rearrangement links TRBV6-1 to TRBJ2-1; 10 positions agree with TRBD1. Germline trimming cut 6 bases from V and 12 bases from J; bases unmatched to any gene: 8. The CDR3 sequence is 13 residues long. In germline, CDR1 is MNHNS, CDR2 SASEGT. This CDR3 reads CASRPGQGVTQFF. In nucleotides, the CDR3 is TGTGCCAGCAGACCTGGACAGGGGGTGACGCAGTTCTTC.

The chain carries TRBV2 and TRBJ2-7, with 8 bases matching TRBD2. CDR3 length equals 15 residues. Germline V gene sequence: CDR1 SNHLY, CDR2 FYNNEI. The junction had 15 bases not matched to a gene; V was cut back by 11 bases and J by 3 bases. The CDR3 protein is CAYQGAAGEDYEQYF. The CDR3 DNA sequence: TGTGCCTACCAGGGTGCAGCGGGGGAGGACTACGAGCAGTACTTC.

CDR3 DNA: TGCAGCGTCAGGGCAGGGGCGGGAGAGCAGTACTTC. It is translated as CSVRAGAGEQYF. The rearrangement joins TRBV29-1 to TRBJ2-7, with D perhaps being TRBD1 or TRBD2 (6 bases each). Between the trimmed V and J ends, which lost 6 bases and 7 bases, there was a span of 16 bases. CDR1 SQVTM and CDR2 ANQGSEA come from the germline V gene. The CDR3 length is 12 residues.

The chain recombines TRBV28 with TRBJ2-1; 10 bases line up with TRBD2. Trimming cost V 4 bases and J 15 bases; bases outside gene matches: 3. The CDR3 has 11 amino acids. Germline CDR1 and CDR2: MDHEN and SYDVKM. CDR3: CASSSLAGVFF. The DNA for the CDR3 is TGTGCCAGCAGTTCCCTAGCGGGAGTGTTCTTC.

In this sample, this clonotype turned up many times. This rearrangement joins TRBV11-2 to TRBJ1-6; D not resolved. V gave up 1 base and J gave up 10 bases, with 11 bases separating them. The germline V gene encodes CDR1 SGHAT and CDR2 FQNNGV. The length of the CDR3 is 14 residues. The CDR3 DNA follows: TGTGCCAGCAGCTTAGTTCGCGGTAACTCACCCCTCCACTTT. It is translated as CASSLVRGNSPLHF.

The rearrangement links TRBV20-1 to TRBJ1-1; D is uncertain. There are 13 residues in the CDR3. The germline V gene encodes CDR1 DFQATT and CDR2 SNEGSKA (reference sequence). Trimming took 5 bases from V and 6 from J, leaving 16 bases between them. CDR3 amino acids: CSALGNQIAEAFF. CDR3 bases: TGCAGTGCTTTAGGAAATCAGATTGCTGAAGCTTTCTTT.

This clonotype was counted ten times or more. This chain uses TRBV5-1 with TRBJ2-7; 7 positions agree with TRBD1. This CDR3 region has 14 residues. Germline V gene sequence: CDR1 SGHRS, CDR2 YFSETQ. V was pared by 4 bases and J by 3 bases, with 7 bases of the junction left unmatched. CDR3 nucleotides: TGCGCCAGCAGCGAGGGGGACAGAAACTACGAGCAGTACTTC. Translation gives CASSEGDRNYEQYF.

The CDR3 sequence: CAISGGGGYGYTF. In DNA form, the CDR3 reads TGTGCCATCAGTGGAGGGGGCGGCTATGGCTACACCTTC. The chain employs TRBV10-3 and TRBJ1-2, with 7 bases lining up with TRBD1. The CDR3 consists of 13 residues. J lost 4 bases, V lost 4 bases, and 3 bases had no gene match. Germline CDR1 and CDR2: ENHRY and SYGVKD.

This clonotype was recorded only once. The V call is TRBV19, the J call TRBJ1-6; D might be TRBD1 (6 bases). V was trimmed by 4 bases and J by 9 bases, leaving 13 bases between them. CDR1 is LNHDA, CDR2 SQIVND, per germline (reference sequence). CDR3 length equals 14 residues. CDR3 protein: CASSNTGNASPLHF. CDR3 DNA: TGTGCCAGTAGTAATACAGGGAATGCTTCACCCCTCCACTTT.

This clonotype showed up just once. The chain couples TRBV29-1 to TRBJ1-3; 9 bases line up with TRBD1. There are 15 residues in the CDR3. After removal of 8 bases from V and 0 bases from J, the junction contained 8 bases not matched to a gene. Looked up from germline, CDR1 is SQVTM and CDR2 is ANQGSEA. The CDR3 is CSIGQGSSSGNTIYF. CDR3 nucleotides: TGCAGCATTGGACAGGGGTCCTCCTCTGGAAACACCATATATTTT.

CDR3 in DNA: TGTGCCAGCAGTGAAGACCCGACAGACGAAGCTTTCTTT. Its protein is CASSEDPTDEAFF. This chain uses TRBV6-1 with TRBJ1-1, with D possibly TRBD1 on 5 matching bases. The CDR3 contains 13 residues. Trimming left V 1 base short and J 8 bases short, with 11 bases between. Germline-derived CDR1 and CDR2 are MNHNS and SASEGT.

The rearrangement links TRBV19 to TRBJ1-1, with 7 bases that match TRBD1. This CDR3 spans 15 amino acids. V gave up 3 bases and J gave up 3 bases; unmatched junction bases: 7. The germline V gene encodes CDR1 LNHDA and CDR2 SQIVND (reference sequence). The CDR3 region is CASSIHHTGDTEAFF. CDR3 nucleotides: TGTGCCAGTAGTATCCACCACACAGGGGACACTGAAGCTTTCTTT.

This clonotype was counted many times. DNA of the CDR3: TGTGCCAGTAGTGCGGGACAGGGGTTTCAGCCCCAGCATTTT. Translation: CASSAGQGFQPQHF. This sequence joins TRBV19 and TRBJ1-5; 10 positions match TRBD1. The V gene's germline CDR1 is LNHDA and CDR2 SQIVND (reference sequence). V shed 5 bases and J 6 bases; nucleotides not matched to a gene: 4. This CDR3 is built from 14 residues.